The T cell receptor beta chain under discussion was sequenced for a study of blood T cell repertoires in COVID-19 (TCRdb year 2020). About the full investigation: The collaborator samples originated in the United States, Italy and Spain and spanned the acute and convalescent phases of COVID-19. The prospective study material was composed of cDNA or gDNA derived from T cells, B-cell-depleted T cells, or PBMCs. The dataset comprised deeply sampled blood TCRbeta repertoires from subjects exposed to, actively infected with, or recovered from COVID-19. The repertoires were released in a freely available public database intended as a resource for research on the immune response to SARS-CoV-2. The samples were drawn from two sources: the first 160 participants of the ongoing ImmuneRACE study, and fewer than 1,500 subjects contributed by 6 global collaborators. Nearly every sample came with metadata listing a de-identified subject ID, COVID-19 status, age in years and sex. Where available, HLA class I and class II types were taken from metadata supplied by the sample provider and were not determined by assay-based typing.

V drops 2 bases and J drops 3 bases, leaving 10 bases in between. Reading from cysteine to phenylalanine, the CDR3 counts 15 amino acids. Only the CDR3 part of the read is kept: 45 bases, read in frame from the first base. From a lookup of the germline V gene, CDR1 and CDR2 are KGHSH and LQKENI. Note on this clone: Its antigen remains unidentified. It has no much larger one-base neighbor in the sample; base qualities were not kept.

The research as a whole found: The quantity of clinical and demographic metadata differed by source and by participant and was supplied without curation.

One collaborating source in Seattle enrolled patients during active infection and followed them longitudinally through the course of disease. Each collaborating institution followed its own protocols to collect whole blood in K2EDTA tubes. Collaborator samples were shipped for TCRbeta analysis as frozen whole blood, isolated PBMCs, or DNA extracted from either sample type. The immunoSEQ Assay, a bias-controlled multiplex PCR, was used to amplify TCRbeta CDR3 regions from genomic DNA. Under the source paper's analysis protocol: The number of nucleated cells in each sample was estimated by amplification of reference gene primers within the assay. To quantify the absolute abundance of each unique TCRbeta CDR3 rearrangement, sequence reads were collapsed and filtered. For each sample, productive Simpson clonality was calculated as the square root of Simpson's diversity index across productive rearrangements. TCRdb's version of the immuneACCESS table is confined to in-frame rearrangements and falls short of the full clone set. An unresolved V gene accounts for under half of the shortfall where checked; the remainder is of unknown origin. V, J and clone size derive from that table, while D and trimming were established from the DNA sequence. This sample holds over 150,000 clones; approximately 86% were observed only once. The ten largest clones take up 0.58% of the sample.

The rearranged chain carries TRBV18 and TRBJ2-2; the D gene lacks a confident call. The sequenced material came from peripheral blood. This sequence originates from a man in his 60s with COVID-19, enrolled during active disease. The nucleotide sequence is TGTGCCAGCTCACCAATGACGGCGGACACCGGGGAGCTGTTTTTT. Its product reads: CASSPMTADTGELFF.